The rows below give T cell receptor beta chains drawn from one sample of a study of cytomegalovirus exposure and HLA in healthy donors. Assay used: immunoSEQ multiplex PCR; TCRdb lists only in-frame clones, some missing. The sample has roughly 200,000 clones; around 87% are singletons. Sequencing used PBMCs. The source is a man aged 25-40 years in good health and CMV-seronegative. CDR3s include the opening cysteine and the closing phenylalanine or tryptophan. The D gene is left open where the match is weak. The listing skips clone size in some rows; elsewhere it reads once, few, many or a size class.

CDR3 length: 13
J gene: TRBJ1-2
clone size: NA
V gene: TRBV7-8
D gene: NA
CDR3 DNA: TGTGCCAGCAGCTTAGCGGGGTCAGGGGGCTACACCTTC
CDR3 protein: CASSLAGSGGYTF

CDR3 length: 15
J gene: TRBJ2-1
clone size: NA
V gene: TRBV11-2
D gene: NA
CDR3 DNA: TGTGCCAGCAGTCCTGACCACTACACCTACAATGAGCAGTTCTTC
CDR3 protein: CASSPDHYTYNEQFF

CDR3 length: 13
J gene: TRBJ1-6
clone size: once
V gene: TRBV6-5
D gene: TRBD1
CDR3 DNA: TGTGCCAGCAAAGGGGGCGCCGGTTCACCCCTCCACTTT
CDR3 protein: CASKGGAGSPLHF

CDR3 length: 16
J gene: TRBJ2-7
clone size: once
V gene: TRBV2
D gene: TRBD1
CDR3 DNA: TGTGCCAGCAGTCTACAAGGACAGGGTGCGACCTACGAGCAGTACTTC
CDR3 protein: CASSLQGQGATYEQYF

CDR3 length: 16
J gene: TRBJ1-5
clone size: NA
V gene: TRBV15
D gene: TRBD1
CDR3 DNA: TGTGCCACCAGCAGGTCCTGGACAGGGGGCCGTCAGCCCCAGCATTTT
CDR3 protein: CATSRSWTGGRQPQHF

CDR3 length: 11
J gene: TRBJ2-7
clone size: once
V gene: TRBV7-9
D gene: NA
CDR3 DNA: TGTGCCAGCAGCTTACGAGGAGAGCAGTACTTC
CDR3 protein: CASSLRGEQYF

CDR3 length: 15
J gene: TRBJ2-2
clone size: NA
V gene: TRBV5-1
D gene: NA
CDR3 DNA: TGCGCCAGCTCCTCGGACAGTCCAAACACCGGGGAGCTGTTTTTT
CDR3 protein: CASSSDSPNTGELFF

CDR3 length: 12
J gene: TRBJ1-5
clone size: NA
V gene: TRBV30
D gene: NA
CDR3 DNA: TGTGCCTGTCTCGTTAGCAATCAGCCCCAGCATTTT
CDR3 protein: CACLVSNQPQHF

CDR3 length: 15
J gene: TRBJ1-2
clone size: NA
V gene: TRBV5-8
D gene: NA
CDR3 DNA: TGTGCCAGCAGCTTAGGCTGGACTCAAGTTTATGGCTACACCTTC
CDR3 protein: CASSLGWTQVYGYTF

CDR3 length: 18
J gene: TRBJ1-1
clone size: NA
V gene: TRBV27
D gene: TRBD1
CDR3 DNA: TGTGCCAGCAGTTTATTCCCTTTATTGACAGGGTTGAACACTGAAGCTTTCTTT
CDR3 protein: CASSLFPLLTGLNTEAFF

CDR3 length: 16
J gene: TRBJ1-3
clone size: NA
V gene: TRBV27
D gene: NA
CDR3 DNA: TGTGCCAGCAGTCGCGGGCAGCTTAGCTCTGGAAACACCATATATTTT
CDR3 protein: CASSRGQLSSGNTIYF

CDR3 length: 13
J gene: TRBJ2-1
clone size: NA
V gene: TRBV25-1
D gene: NA
CDR3 DNA: TGTGCCAGCAGTGGGGGGGATTACAATGAGCAGTTCTTC
CDR3 protein: CASSGGDYNEQFF

CDR3 length: 15
J gene: TRBJ2-7
clone size: NA
V gene: TRBV11-2
D gene: NA
CDR3 DNA: TGTGCCAGCAGTGACCAGGGATTAAGCTCCTACGAGCAGTACTTC
CDR3 protein: CASSDQGLSSYEQYF

CDR3 length: 15
J gene: TRBJ2-7
clone size: NA
V gene: TRBV29-1
D gene: TRBD2
CDR3 DNA: TGCAGCGTGTGGGGGAGGGGCCCGACTTCCTACGAGCAGTACTTC
CDR3 protein: CSVWGRGPTSYEQYF

CDR3 length: 14
J gene: TRBJ2-2
clone size: NA
V gene: TRBV28
D gene: NA
CDR3 DNA: TGTGCCAGCAGTCCAACTGGGGGGACCGGGGAGCTGTTTTTT
CDR3 protein: CASSPTGGTGELFF

CDR3 length: 19
J gene: TRBJ2-3
clone size: few
V gene: TRBV28
D gene: NA
CDR3 DNA: TGTGCCAGCAGTCCCCCTAACCGGCTCTTGGGGCAGGACACAGATACGCAGTATTTT
CDR3 protein: CASSPPNRLLGQDTDTQYF

CDR3 length: 14
J gene: TRBJ2-1
clone size: NA
V gene: TRBV6-5
D gene: NA
CDR3 DNA: TGTGCCAGCAGTTACCAGCTTACGGGGGAGGCGCAGTTCTTC
CDR3 protein: CASSYQLTGEAQFF

CDR3 length: 16
J gene: TRBJ1-2
clone size: NA
V gene: TRBV5-1
D gene: NA
CDR3 DNA: TGCGCCAGCAGCTTGGTAGGGGGGGCGCGGATCTATGGCTACACCTTC
CDR3 protein: CASSLVGGARIYGYTF

CDR3 length: 17
J gene: TRBJ2-1
clone size: few
V gene: TRBV7-8
D gene: TRBD2
CDR3 DNA: TGTGCCGTCGGAGGGCTAGCGGGATTAGGAGCCTACAATGAGCAGTTCTTC
CDR3 protein: CAVGGLAGLGAYNEQFF

CDR3 length: 14
J gene: TRBJ1-2
clone size: NA
V gene: TRBV9
D gene: TRBD1
CDR3 DNA: TGTGCCAGCAGCGCCTTGCGAGGGGGCGATGGCTACACCTTC
CDR3 protein: CASSALRGGDGYTF

CDR3 length: 15
J gene: TRBJ2-7
clone size: NA
V gene: TRBV6-5
D gene: TRBD2
CDR3 DNA: TGTGCCAGCAGCTCCATGGCTAGCGGGGGGAACGAGCAGTACTTC
CDR3 protein: CASSSMASGGNEQYF

CDR3 length: 15
J gene: TRBJ2-5
clone size: NA
V gene: TRBV7-9
D gene: TRBD1
CDR3 DNA: TGTGCCAGCAGCTTAGGGACAGGGGTGACGGAGACCCAGTACTTC
CDR3 protein: CASSLGTGVTETQYF

CDR3 length: 12
J gene: TRBJ2-7
clone size: few
V gene: TRBV2
D gene: NA
CDR3 DNA: TGTGCCAGTGACAGGACCACATACGAGCAGTACTTC
CDR3 protein: CASDRTTYEQYF

CDR3 length: 16
J gene: TRBJ2-1
clone size: NA
V gene: TRBV14
D gene: NA
CDR3 DNA: TGTGCCAGCAGCCGATTTGGTGTTAGCTCCTACAATGAGCAGTTCTTC
CDR3 protein: CASSRFGVSSYNEQFF

CDR3 length: 14
J gene: TRBJ2-7
clone size: NA
V gene: TRBV5-1
D gene: NA
CDR3 DNA: TGCGCCAGCAGCTTGGACCCTAGCAGCTCGGAGCAGTACTTC
CDR3 protein: CASSLDPSSSEQYF

CDR3 length: 15
J gene: TRBJ2-6
clone size: few
V gene: TRBV2
D gene: NA
CDR3 DNA: TGTGCCAGCAGTACAGCTATATCGGGGGCCAACGTCCTGACTTTC
CDR3 protein: CASSTAISGANVLTF

CDR3 length: 16
J gene: TRBJ1-2
clone size: NA
V gene: TRBV6-1
D gene: TRBD1
CDR3 DNA: TGTGCCAGCAGTGTACGGACAGGGGGCGGTAACTATGGCTACACCTTC
CDR3 protein: CASSVRTGGGNYGYTF

CDR3 length: 15
J gene: TRBJ1-4
clone size: once
V gene: TRBV5-1
D gene: TRBD1
CDR3 DNA: TGCGCCAGCAGCTTGGAACAGGGGTCGGGTGAAAAACTGTTTTTT
CDR3 protein: CASSLEQGSGEKLFF

CDR3 length: 12
J gene: TRBJ2-4
clone size: NA
V gene: TRBV6-1
D gene: TRBD2
CDR3 DNA: TGTGCCAGCACTAGCGGGACTGACATTCAGTACTTC
CDR3 protein: CASTSGTDIQYF

CDR3 length: 16
J gene: TRBJ2-3
clone size: few
V gene: TRBV4-1
D gene: TRBD2
CDR3 DNA: TGCGCCAGCAGCCAGTCCCGGGCTAGCGGTAGCGGGACGCAGTATTTT
CDR3 protein: CASSQSRASGSGTQYF

CDR3 length: 14
J gene: TRBJ1-4
clone size: NA
V gene: TRBV28
D gene: NA
CDR3 DNA: TGTGCCAGCAGCACAGGGATCGGAAATGAAAAACTGTTTTTT
CDR3 protein: CASSTGIGNEKLFF

CDR3 length: 16
J gene: TRBJ2-5
clone size: NA
V gene: TRBV4-1
D gene: NA
CDR3 DNA: TGCGCCAGCAGCCAACCCTCACAGGGTACCCAAGAGACCCAGTACTTC
CDR3 protein: CASSQPSQGTQETQYF

CDR3 length: 16
J gene: TRBJ2-1
clone size: NA
V gene: TRBV28
D gene: TRBD2
CDR3 DNA: TGTGCCAGCAGGCTAGCGGGGCCTAGCTCCTACAATGAGCAGTTCTTC
CDR3 protein: CASRLAGPSSYNEQFF

CDR3 length: 12
J gene: TRBJ2-5
clone size: NA
V gene: TRBV6-5
D gene: NA
CDR3 DNA: TGTGCCGTCGGACAGCAACAAGAGACCCAGTACTTC
CDR3 protein: CAVGQQQETQYF

CDR3 length: 16
J gene: TRBJ2-5
clone size: NA
V gene: TRBV9
D gene: TRBD1
CDR3 DNA: TGTGCCAGCAGCCTCGGGACAGGGGGAGGAAAAGAGACCCAGTACTTC
CDR3 protein: CASSLGTGGGKETQYF

CDR3 length: 11
J gene: TRBJ1-4
clone size: NA
V gene: TRBV2
D gene: NA
CDR3 DNA: TGTGCCAGCAGTGACCTTGGGGGGCTGTTTTTT
CDR3 protein: CASSDLGGLFF

CDR3 length: 15
J gene: TRBJ1-1
clone size: NA
V gene: TRBV15
D gene: NA
CDR3 DNA: TGTGCCACCAGCCCGACCGGCGGCAGGAACACTGAAGCTTTCTTT
CDR3 protein: CATSPTGGRNTEAFF

CDR3 length: 12
J gene: TRBJ2-7
clone size: NA
V gene: TRBV7-9
D gene: TRBD1
CDR3 DNA: TGTGCCAGCAGGCAGGGGGCGGGGGAGCAGTACTTC
CDR3 protein: CASRQGAGEQYF

CDR3 length: 13
J gene: TRBJ1-1
clone size: NA
V gene: TRBV7-9
D gene: NA
CDR3 DNA: TGTGCCATCGCCAAGGACAGAATGGCTGAAGCTTTCTTT
CDR3 protein: CAIAKDRMAEAFF

CDR3 length: 13
J gene: TRBJ1-5
clone size: few
V gene: TRBV5-3
D gene: NA
CDR3 DNA: TGTGCCAGAAGTTCCGACAGGAATCAGCCCCAGCATTTT
CDR3 protein: CARSSDRNQPQHF

CDR3 length: 15
J gene: TRBJ2-3
clone size: once
V gene: TRBV6-5
D gene: TRBD2
CDR3 DNA: TGTGCCAGCAGGAAAATGACTAGCGGCACAGATACGCAGTATTTT
CDR3 protein: CASRKMTSGTDTQYF